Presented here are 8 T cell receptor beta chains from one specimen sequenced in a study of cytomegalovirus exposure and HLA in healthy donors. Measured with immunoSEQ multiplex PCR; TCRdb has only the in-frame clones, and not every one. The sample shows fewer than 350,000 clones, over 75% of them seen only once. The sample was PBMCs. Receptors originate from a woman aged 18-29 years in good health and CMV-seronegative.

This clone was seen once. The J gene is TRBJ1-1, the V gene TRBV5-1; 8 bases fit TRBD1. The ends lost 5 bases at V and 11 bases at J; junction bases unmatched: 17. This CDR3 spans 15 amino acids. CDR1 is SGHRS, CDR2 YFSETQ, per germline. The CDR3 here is CASSPGQAFDLDAFF. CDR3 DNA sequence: TGCGCCAGCAGTCCGGGACAGGCGTTCGATTTGGACGCTTTCTTT.

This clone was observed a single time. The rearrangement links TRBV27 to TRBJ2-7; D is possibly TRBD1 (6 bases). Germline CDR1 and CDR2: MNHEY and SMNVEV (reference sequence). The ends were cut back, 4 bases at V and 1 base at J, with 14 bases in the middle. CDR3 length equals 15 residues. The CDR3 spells CASSSRRGESYEQYF. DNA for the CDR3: TGTGCCAGCAGTTCCCGCAGGGGAGAATCCTACGAGCAGTACTTC.

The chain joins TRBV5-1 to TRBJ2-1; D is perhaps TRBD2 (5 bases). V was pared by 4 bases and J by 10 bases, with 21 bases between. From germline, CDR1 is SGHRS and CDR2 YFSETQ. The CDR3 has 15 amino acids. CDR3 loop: CASSPLSGGLGEQFF. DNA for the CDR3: TGCGCCAGCAGCCCCCTCTCCGGAGGATTAGGAGAGCAGTTCTTC.

CDR3 sequence: CSLAGKNGYTF. CDR3 in DNA: TGCAGCCTCGCAGGGAAGAATGGCTACACCTTC. The chain is built from TRBV20-1 and TRBJ1-2; TRBD1 might be the D (5 bases). The germline CDR1 and CDR2 sequences are DFQATT and SNEGSKA (reference sequence). This CDR3 contains 11 residues.

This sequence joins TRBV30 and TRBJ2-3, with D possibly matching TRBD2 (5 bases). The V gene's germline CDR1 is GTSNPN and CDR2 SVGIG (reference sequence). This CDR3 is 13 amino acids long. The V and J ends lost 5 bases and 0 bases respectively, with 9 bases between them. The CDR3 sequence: CAWHKRSTDTQYF. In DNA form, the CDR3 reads TGTGCCTGGCACAAGCGGAGCACAGATACGCAGTATTTT.

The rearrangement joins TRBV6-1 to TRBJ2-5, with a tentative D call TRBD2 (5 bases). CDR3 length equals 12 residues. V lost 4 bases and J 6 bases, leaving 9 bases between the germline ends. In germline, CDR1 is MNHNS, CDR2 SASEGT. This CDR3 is CASSAPGKTQYF. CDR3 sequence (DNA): TGTGCCAGCAGTGCACCCGGGAAGACCCAGTACTTC.

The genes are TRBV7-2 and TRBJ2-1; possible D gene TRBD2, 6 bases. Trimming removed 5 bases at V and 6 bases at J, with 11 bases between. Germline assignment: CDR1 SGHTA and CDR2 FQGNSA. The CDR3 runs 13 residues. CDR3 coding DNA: TGTGCCAGCAGCGCCCGGGGAGGCAATGAGCAGTTCTTC. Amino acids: CASSARGGNEQFF.

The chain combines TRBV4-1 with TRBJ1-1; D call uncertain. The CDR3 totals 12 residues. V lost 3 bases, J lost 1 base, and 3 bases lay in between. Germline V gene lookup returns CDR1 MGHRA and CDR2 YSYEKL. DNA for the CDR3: TGCGCCAGCAGCCAGAGGAACACTGAAGCTTTCTTT. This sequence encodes CASSQRNTEAFF.